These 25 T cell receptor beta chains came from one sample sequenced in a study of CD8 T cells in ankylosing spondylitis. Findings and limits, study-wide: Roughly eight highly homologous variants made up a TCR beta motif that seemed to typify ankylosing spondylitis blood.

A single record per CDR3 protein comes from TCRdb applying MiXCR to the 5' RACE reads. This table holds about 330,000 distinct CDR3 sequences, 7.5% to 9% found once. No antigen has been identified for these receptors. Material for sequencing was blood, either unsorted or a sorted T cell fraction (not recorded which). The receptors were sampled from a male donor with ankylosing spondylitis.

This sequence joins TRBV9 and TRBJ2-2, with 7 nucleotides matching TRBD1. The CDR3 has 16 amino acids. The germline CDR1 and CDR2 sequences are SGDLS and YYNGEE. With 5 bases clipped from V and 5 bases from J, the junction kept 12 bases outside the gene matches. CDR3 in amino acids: CASSGLGGRGTGELFF. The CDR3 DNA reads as TGTGCCAGCAGTGGCCTCGGAGGCAGGGGGACCGGGGAGCTGTTTTTT.

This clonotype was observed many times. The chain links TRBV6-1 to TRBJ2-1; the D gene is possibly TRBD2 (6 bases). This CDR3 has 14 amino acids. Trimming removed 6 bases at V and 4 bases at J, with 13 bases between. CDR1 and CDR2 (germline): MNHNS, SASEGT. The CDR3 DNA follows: TGTGCCAGCAGGCTTCCGGGACTGTACAATGAGCAGTTCTTC. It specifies CASRLPGLYNEQFF.

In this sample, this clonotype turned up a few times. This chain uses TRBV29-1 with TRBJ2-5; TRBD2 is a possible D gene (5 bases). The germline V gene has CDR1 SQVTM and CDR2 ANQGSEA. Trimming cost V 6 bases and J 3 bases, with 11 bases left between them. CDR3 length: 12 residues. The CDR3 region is CSVLRGEETQYF. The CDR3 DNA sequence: TGCAGCGTGCTCCGGGGAGAAGAGACCCAGTACTTC.

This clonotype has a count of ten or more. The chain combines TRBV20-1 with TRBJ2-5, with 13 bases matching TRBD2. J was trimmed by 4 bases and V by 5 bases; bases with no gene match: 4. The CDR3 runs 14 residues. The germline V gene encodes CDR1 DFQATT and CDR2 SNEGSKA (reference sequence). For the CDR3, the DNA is TGCAGTGCTTTGGGACTAGCGGGAAGAGAGACCCAGTACTTC. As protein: CSALGLAGRETQYF.

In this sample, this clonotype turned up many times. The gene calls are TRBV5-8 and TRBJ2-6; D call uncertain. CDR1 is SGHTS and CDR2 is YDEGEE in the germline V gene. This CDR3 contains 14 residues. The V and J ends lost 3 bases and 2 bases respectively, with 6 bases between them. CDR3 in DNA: TGTGCCAGCAGCTCCTACGCTGGGGCCAACGTCCTGACTTTC. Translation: CASSSYAGANVLTF.

CDR3 bases: TGCGCCAGCAGCTGGTCGGGACAGGGGGCCGTGAACACTGAAGCTTTCTTT. This gives the protein CASSWSGQGAVNTEAFF. The genes are TRBV5-1 and TRBJ1-1; 12 positions match TRBD1. J was trimmed by 0 bases and V by 3 bases; bases with no gene match: 6. Germline assignment: CDR1 SGHRS and CDR2 YFSETQ. The CDR3 totals 17 residues.

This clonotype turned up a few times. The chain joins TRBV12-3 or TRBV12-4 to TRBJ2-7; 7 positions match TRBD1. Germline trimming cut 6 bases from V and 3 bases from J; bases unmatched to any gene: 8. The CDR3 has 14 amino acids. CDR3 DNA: TGTGCCAGCAGGTCAGGGGGTACCAACTACGAGCAGTACTTC. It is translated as CASRSGGTNYEQYF.

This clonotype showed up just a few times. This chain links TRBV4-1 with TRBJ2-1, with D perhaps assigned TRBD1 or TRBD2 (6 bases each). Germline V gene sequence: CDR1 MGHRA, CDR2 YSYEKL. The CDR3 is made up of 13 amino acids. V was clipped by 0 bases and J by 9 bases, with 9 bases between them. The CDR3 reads CASSQEGGIEQFF. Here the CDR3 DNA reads TGCGCCAGCAGCCAAGAAGGGGGGATTGAGCAGTTCTTC.

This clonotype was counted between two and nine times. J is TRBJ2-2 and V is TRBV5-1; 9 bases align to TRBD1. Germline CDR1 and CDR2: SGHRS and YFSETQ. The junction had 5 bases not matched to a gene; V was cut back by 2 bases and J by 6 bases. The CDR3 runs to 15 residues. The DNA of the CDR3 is TGCGCCAGCAGCTTTGACAGGGGGTCCGCCGGGGAGCTGTTTTTT. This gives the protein CASSFDRGSAGELFF.

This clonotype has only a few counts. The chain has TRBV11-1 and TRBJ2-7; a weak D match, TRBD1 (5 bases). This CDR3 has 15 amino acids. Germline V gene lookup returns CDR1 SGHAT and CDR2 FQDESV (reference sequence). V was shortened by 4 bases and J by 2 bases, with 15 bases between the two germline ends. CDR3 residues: CASSSSRQGPYEQYF. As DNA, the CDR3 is TGTGCCAGCAGCTCCTCCCGGCAGGGCCCCTACGAGCAGTACTTC.

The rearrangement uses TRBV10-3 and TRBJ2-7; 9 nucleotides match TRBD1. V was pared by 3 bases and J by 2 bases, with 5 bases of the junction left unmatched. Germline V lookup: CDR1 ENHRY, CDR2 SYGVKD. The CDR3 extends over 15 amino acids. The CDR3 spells CAISEPGQGAYEQYF. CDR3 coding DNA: TGTGCCATCAGTGAACCGGGACAGGGAGCCTACGAGCAGTACTTC.

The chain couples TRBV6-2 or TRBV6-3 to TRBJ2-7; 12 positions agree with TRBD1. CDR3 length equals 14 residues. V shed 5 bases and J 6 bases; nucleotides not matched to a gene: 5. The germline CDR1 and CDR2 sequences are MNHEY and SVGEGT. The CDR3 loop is CASSRGTGGSEQYF. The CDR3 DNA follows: TGTGCCAGCAGTCGCGGGACAGGGGGCTCCGAGCAGTACTTC.

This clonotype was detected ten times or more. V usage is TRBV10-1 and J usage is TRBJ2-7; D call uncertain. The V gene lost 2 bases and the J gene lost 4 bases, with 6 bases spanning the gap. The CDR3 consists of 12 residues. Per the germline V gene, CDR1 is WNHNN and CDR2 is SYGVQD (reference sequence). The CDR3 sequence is CASSETSYEQYF. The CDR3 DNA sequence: TGCGCCAGCAGTGAGACCTCTTACGAGCAGTACTTC.

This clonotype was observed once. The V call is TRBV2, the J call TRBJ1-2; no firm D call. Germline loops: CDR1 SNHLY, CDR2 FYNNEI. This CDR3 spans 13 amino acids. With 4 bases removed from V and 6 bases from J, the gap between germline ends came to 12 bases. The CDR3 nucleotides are TGTGCCAGCAGTGGGCAGGCGGCCCATGGCTACACCTTC. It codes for CASSGQAAHGYTF.

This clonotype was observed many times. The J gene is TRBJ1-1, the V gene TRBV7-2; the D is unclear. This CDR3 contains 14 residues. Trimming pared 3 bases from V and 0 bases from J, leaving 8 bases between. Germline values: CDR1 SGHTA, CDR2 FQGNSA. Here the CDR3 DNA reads TGTGCCAGCAGCTTCTCTAGTATGAACACTGAAGCTTTCTTT. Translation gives CASSFSSMNTEAFF.

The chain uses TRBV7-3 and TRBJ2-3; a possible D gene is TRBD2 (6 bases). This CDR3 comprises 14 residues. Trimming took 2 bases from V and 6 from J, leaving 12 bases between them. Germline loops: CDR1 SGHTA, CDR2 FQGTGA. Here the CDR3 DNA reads TGTGCCAGCAGCTTATTAACGGGAGCTGATACGCAGTATTTT. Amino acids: CASSLLTGADTQYF. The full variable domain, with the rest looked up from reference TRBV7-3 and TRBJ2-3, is GAGVSQTPSNKVTEKGKYVELRCDPISGHTALYWYRQSLGQGPEFLIYFQGTGAADDSGLPNDRFFAVRPEGSVSTLKIQRTERGDSAVYLCASSLLTGADTQYFGPGTRLTVL.

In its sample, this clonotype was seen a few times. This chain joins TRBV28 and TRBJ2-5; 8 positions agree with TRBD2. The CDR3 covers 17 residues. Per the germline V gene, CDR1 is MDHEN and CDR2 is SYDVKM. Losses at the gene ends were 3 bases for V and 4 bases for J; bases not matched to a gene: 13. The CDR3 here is CASSLASGREQGETQYF. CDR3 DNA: TGTGCCAGCAGTTTGGCGTCCGGGAGGGAGCAGGGAGAGACCCAGTACTTC.

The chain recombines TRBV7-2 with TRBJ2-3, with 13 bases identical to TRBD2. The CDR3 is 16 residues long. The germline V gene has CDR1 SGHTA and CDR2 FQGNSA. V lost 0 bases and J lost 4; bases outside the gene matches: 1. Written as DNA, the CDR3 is TGTGCCAGCAGCTTAGCCGGGACTAGCGGGGCAGATACGCAGTATTTT. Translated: CASSLAGTSGADTQYF.

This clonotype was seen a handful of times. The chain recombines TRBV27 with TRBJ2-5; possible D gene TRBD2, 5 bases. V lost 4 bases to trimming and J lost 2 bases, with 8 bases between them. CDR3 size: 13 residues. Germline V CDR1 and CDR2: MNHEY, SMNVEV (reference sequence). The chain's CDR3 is CASSSRGQETQYF. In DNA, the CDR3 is TGTGCCAGCAGTTCCCGGGGACAAGAGACCCAGTACTTC.

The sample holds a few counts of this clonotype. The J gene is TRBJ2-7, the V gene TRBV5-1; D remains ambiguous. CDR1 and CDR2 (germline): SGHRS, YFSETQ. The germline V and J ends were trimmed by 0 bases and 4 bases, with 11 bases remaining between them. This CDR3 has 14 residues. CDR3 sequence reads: CASSLGPDGYEQYF. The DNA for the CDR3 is TGCGCCAGCAGCTTGGGGCCGGATGGATACGAGCAGTACTTC.

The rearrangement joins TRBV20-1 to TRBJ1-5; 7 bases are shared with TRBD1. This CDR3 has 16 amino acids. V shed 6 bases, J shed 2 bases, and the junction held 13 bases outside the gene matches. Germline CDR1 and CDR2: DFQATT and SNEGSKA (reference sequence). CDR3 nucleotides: TGCAGTGCGCCCCTTAACAGGGGCGATGGCAATCAGCCCCAGCATTTT. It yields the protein CSAPLNRGDGNQPQHF.

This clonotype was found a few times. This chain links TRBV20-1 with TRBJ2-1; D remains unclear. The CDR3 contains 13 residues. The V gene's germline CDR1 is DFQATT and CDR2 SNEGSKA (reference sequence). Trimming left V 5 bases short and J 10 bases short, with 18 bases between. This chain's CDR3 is CSARTDSVYEQFF. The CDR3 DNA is TGCAGTGCTCGTACAGATTCGGTTTACGAGCAGTTCTTC.

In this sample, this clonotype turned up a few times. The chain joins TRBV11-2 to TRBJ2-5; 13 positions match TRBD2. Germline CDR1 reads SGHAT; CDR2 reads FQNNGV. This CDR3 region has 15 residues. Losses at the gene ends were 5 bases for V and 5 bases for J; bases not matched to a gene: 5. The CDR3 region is CASSQTSGRLETQYF. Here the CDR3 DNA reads TGTGCCAGCAGCCAGACTAGCGGGAGGTTGGAGACCCAGTACTTC. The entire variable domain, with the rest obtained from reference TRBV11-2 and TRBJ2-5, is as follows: EAGVAQSPRYKIIEKRQSVAFWCNPISGHATLYWYQQILGQGPKLLIQFQNNGVVDDSQLPKDRFSAERLKGVDSTLKIQPAKLEDSAVYLCASSQTSGRLETQYFGPGTRLLVL.

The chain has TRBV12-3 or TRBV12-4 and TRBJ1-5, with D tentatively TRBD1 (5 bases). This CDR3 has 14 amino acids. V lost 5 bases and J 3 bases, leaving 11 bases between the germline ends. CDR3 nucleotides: TGTGCCAGCAGTCCACGACAGTACAATCAGCCCCAGCATTTT. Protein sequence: CASSPRQYNQPQHF.

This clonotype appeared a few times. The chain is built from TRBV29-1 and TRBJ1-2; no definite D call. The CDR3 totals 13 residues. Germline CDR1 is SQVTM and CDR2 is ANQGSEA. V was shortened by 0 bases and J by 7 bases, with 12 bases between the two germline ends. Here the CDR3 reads CSVEEASRVGYTF. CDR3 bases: TGCAGCGTTGAAGAAGCGAGTAGGGTTGGCTACACCTTC.